This T cell receptor (beta chain) was recovered during a study of blood T cell repertoires in COVID-19. The protocol was immunoSEQ multiplex PCR, while the TCRdb copy is restricted to in-frame clones and leaves out a portion. Among some 170,000 clones listed, roughly 87% were seen once. The V gene's germline CDR1 is LGHDT and CDR2 YNNKEL (reference sequence). Trimming stripped 1 base from V and 9 bases from J, with 18 bases between. This CDR3 is built from 15 residues. This TCR was sampled from a human donor with acute COVID-19. The donor label of this sample is uncertain. The V and J genes are TRBV3-1 (or the pseudogene TRBV3-2) and TRBJ1-1, with D maybe TRBD1 (5 bases). Specimen: PBMCs or T cells enriched from blood (not recorded which). The CDR3 DNA follows: TGTGCCAGCAGCCAAGCTCCCTCGGGGGGGACGAAAGCTTTCTTT. This sequence encodes CASSQAPSGGTKAFF.